The 11 T cell receptor beta chains in this list originate from one sample, sequenced in a study of blood T cell repertoires in COVID-19. Clones were sequenced by immunoSEQ multiplex PCR, and TCRdb holds only the in-frame ones, with some missing. The sample comprises tens of thousands of clones, over 60% of which are singletons, and less than 55% rests with the top ten. The sample comprised peripheral blood. The receptor source for this set is a woman of 80 years or more with acute or convalescent COVID-19.

J is TRBJ1-2 and V is TRBV12-3 or TRBV12-4, with D possibly TRBD1 on 6 matching bases. The CDR3 spans 13 residues. V gave up 7 bases and J gave up 8 bases, with 17 bases separating them. CDR3 DNA: TGTGCCAGCACCCGAATATCAGGGGAAGGCTACACCTTC. Amino acid sequence: CASTRISGEGYTF.

J is TRBJ1-5 and V is TRBV30, with D hard to call. Germline CDR1 is GTSNPN and CDR2 is SVGIG (reference sequence). V gave up 3 bases and J gave up 1 base, with 7 bases separating them. The CDR3 runs to 13 residues. As DNA, the CDR3 is TGTGCCTGGAGCGCGGGGAGCAATCAGCCCCAGCATTTT. Its translation: CAWSAGSNQPQHF.

This rearrangement joins TRBV7-2 to TRBJ2-3, with a weak D call TRBD2 (5 bases). The CDR3 loop spans 14 amino acids. The germline V gene has CDR1 SGHTA and CDR2 FQGNSA. V was cut by 2 bases and J by 1 base, with 7 bases left in between. Here the CDR3 DNA reads TGTGCCAGCAGCTTACGGCGGGGCACAGATACGCAGTATTTT. It encodes CASSLRRGTDTQYF.

The V and J genes are TRBV7-9 and TRBJ1-5, with D possibly matching TRBD1 (5 bases). V lost 4 bases to trimming and J lost 5 bases, with 9 bases between them. This CDR3 is 13 amino acids long. From germline, CDR1 is SEHNR and CDR2 FQNEAQ (reference sequence). The CDR3 nucleotides read TGTGCCAGCAGCTGGGGCAACGATCAGCCCCAGCATTTT. This translates into CASSWGNDQPQHF.

The chain has TRBV30 and TRBJ2-7, with 7 bases lining up with TRBD1. V lost 5 bases to trimming and J lost 2 bases; unmatched junction nucleotides: 6. The CDR3 contains 13 residues. The germline CDR1 and CDR2 sequences are GTSNPN and SVGIG (reference sequence). CDR3 loop: CAWAGTETYEQYF. The CDR3 DNA is TGTGCCTGGGCCGGGACAGAGACCTACGAGCAGTACTTC. The complete variable domain, with remaining parts taken from reference TRBV30 and TRBJ2-7, reads SQTIHQWPATLVQPVGSPLSLECTVEGTSNPNLYWYRQAAGRGLQLLFYSVGIGQISSEVPQNLSASRPQDRQFILSSKKLLLSDSGFYLCAWAGTETYEQYFGPGTRLTVT.

As DNA, the CDR3 is TGCGCCAGCAGCCCCTTGGGGGACACCGGGTCCTACGAGCAGTACTTC. It yields the protein CASSPLGDTGSYEQYF. The V call is TRBV4-1, the J call TRBJ2-7; D is perhaps TRBD1 (6 bases). V was clipped by 4 bases and J by 1 base, with 17 bases between them. Germline assignment: CDR1 MGHRA and CDR2 YSYEKL. The CDR3 consists of 16 residues.

V is TRBV7-2 and J is TRBJ1-2; 8 bases match TRBD1. Germline-derived CDR1 and CDR2 are SGHTA and FQGNSA. The CDR3 contains 15 residues. Losses at the gene ends were 5 bases for V and 4 bases for J; bases not matched to a gene: 9. CDR3 nucleotides: TGTGCCAGCAGCATCACGACAGGGGCCCTCTATGGCTACACCTTC. This translates into CASSITTGALYGYTF.

The rearrangement joins TRBV28 to TRBJ1-3; D is perhaps TRBD1 (5 bases). This CDR3 has 14 amino acids. Germline lookup yields CDR1 MDHEN and CDR2 SYDVKM. Deletions cut 6 bases from V and 0 bases from J, with 9 bases between. In DNA, the CDR3 is TGTGCCAGCAGCTATACAGGCTCTGGAAACACCATATATTTT. Its translation is CASSYTGSGNTIYF.

CDR3 nucleotides: TGCAGTGCTAGTGAAGGGGTCACTGAAGCTTTCTTT. This sequence encodes CSASEGVTEAFF. V is TRBV20-1 and J is TRBJ1-1, with D possibly being TRBD1 (5 bases). V dropped 3 bases and J dropped 4 bases, with 9 bases sitting between them. Germline-derived CDR1 and CDR2 are DFQATT and SNEGSKA (reference sequence). The CDR3 contains 12 residues.

This clone has just one count. The chain recombines TRBV9 with TRBJ1-1; 7 nucleotides line up with TRBD1. With 4 bases clipped from V and 2 bases from J, the junction kept 5 bases outside the gene matches. The CDR3 extends over 14 amino acids. Germline CDR1 and CDR2: SGDLS and YYNGEE. CDR3 amino acids: CASSSRDRNTEAFF. CDR3 nucleotides: TGTGCCAGCAGCTCCAGGGACAGAAACACTGAAGCTTTCTTT.

V gene TRBV6-5 combines with J gene TRBJ1-5; 7 bases match TRBD1. Germline V gives CDR1 MNHEY, CDR2 SVGAGI. Losses at the gene ends were 6 bases for V and 0 bases for J; bases not matched to a gene: 5. This CDR3 comprises 15 residues. CDR3 nucleotide sequence: TGTGCCAGCAGATGGGGGACAGATAGCAATCAGCCCCAGCATTTT. This encodes CASRWGTDSNQPQHF.